Presented here are 24 T cell receptor beta chains from one specimen sequenced in a study of blood T cell repertoires in COVID-19. Profiled with immunoSEQ multiplex PCR; TCRdb holds only in-frame clones, not every one. The sample shows approximately 240,000 clones, 83% of them seen only once. Sequenced sample: peripheral blood. The receptors come from a human donor in a cohort sampled during active COVID-19.

The V and J genes are TRBV19 and TRBJ2-1; TRBD2 agrees at 14 bases. The CDR3 is made up of 14 amino acids. The germline gives CDR1 LNHDA, CDR2 SQIVND (reference sequence). With V trimmed by 4 bases and J by 9 bases, 2 bases remained unmatched. The CDR3 protein is CASSRTSGRSEQFF. The DNA of the CDR3 is TGTGCCAGTAGTAGGACTAGCGGGAGGAGTGAGCAGTTCTTC.

The rearrangement joins TRBV7-9 to TRBJ2-5; D might be TRBD2 (6 bases). CDR3 length: 15 residues. The germline V and J ends were trimmed by 3 bases and 5 bases, with 16 bases remaining between them. Germline CDR1 reads SEHNR; CDR2 reads FQNEAQ (reference sequence). CDR3 residues: CASSFGGARDETQYF. In DNA form, the CDR3 reads TGTGCCAGCAGCTTTGGTGGGGCGCGGGATGAGACCCAGTACTTC.

This chain uses TRBV7-6 with TRBJ1-4; TRBD1 matches 8 bases. There are 15 residues in the CDR3. V trimming: 2 bases; J trimming: 7 bases; junction bases outside the gene matches: 6. Germline CDR1 and CDR2: SGHVS and FNYEAQ. As DNA, the CDR3 is TGTGCCAGCAGCTTACAGACAGGGGACTTTGAAAAACTGTTTTTT. It encodes CASSLQTGDFEKLFF.

Turning to this clone: One end of the junction is discordant with germline, which a read error may explain. The chain has TRBV12-5 and TRBJ2-1; TRBD1 aligns across 8 bases. The CDR3 totals 13 residues. Germline values: CDR1 LGHNT, CDR2 FRNRAP. CDR3 region: CASGLDGDRRNLF. The CDR3 nucleotides read TGTGCTAGTGGTTTGGATGGGGACAGGCGTAACCTCTTC.

J is TRBJ2-7 and V is TRBV5-5, with D possibly being TRBD1 (6 bases). Germline V CDR1 and CDR2: SGHKS, YYEKEE (reference sequence). With 3 bases removed from V and 5 bases from J, the gap between germline ends came to 15 bases. The CDR3 runs 14 residues. CDR3 protein: CASSYGWGPDEQYF. CDR3 nucleotides: TGTGCCAGCAGCTACGGGTGGGGGCCAGACGAGCAGTACTTC. The entire variable domain, with the rest obtained from reference TRBV5-5 and TRBJ2-7, is as follows: DAGVTQSPTHLIKTRGQQVTLRCSPISGHKSVSWYQQVLGQGPQFIFQYYEKEERGRGNFPDRFSARQFPNYSSELNVNALLLGDSALYLCASSYGWGPDEQYFGPGTRLTVT.

V usage is TRBV7-2 and J usage is TRBJ2-7; 8 bases map to TRBD1. Germline V lookup: CDR1 SGHTA, CDR2 FQGNSA. This CDR3 region has 14 residues. Trimming at V came to 0 bases and at J to 5 bases, leaving 3 bases not matched to a gene. The chain's CDR3 is CASSLAHRGDEQYF. The CDR3 nucleotides read TGTGCCAGCAGCTTAGCCCACAGGGGGGACGAGCAGTACTTC. The full variable domain, rest sourced from reference TRBV7-2 and TRBJ2-7, is GAGVSQSPSNKVTEKGKDVELRCDPISGHTALYWYRQSLGQGLEFLIYFQGNSAPDKSGLPSDRFSAERTGGSVSTLTIQRTQQEDSAVYLCASSLAHRGDEQYFGPGTRLTVT.

The chain links TRBV6-5 to TRBJ1-4, with a weak D call TRBD1 (6 bases). The germline V gene encodes CDR1 MNHEY and CDR2 SVGAGI. V was clipped by 6 bases and J by 8 bases, with 19 bases between them. The CDR3 contains 15 residues. CDR3 loop: CASSARQAGEEKLFF. For the CDR3, the DNA is TGTGCCAGCAGCGCTCGACAGGCCGGCGAGGAAAAACTGTTTTTT.

The chain uses TRBV29-1 and TRBJ2-5; possibly TRBD2 for D (5 bases). Trimming stripped 6 bases from V and 1 base from J, with 21 bases between. CDR1 is SQVTM and CDR2 is ANQGSEA in the germline V gene. The CDR3 spans 16 residues. The CDR3 region has the DNA TGCAGCGTCCTCCCCCGAGCTCCGGGAACCCAAGAGACCCAGTACTTC. It is translated as CSVLPRAPGTQETQYF. The full variable domain, with the rest looked up from reference TRBV29-1 and TRBJ2-5, is SAVISQKPSRDICQRGTSLTIQCQVDSQVTMMFWYRQQPGQSLTLIATANQGSEATYESGFVIDKFPISRPNLTFSTLTVSNMSPEDSSIYLCSVLPRAPGTQETQYFGPGTRLLVL.

This chain links TRBV27 with TRBJ1-1; 10 bases are a match to TRBD1. This CDR3 is 15 amino acids long. V shed 5 bases, J shed 3 bases, and the junction held 6 bases outside the gene matches. The germline V gene has CDR1 MNHEY and CDR2 SMNVEV (reference sequence). Written as DNA, the CDR3 is TGTGCCAGCAGTCTTGACAGGGGGCGGGACACTGAAGCTTTCTTT. Amino acid sequence: CASSLDRGRDTEAFF.

This sequence joins TRBV2 and TRBJ2-7; the match to TRBD2 covers 10 bases. With 6 bases clipped from V and 7 bases from J, the junction kept 6 bases outside the gene matches. The CDR3 has 13 amino acids. In germline, CDR1 is SNHLY, CDR2 FYNNEI. The CDR3 DNA sequence: TGTGCCAGCAGAACTAGCGGGGTGTGGGAGCAGTACTTC. Amino acids: CASRTSGVWEQYF. Filled out from reference TRBV2 and TRBJ2-7, the complete variable domain reads EPEVTQTPSHQVTQMGQEVILRCVPISNHLYFYWYRQILGQKVEFLVSFYNNEISEKSEIFDDQFSVERPDGSNFTLKIRSTKLEDSAMYFCASRTSGVWEQYFGPGTRLTVT.

The chain uses TRBV28 and TRBJ1-1, with 12 nucleotides matching TRBD1. Looked up from germline, CDR1 is MDHEN and CDR2 is SYDVKM. The CDR3 sequence is 15 residues long. J lost 5 bases, V lost 9 bases, and 10 bases had no gene match. This chain's CDR3 is CASTPGQGAGTEAFF. CDR3 bases: TGTGCCAGTACTCCGGGACAGGGGGCCGGGACTGAAGCTTTCTTT. Together with reference TRBV28 and TRBJ1-1, the CDR3 gives the full variable domain: DVKVTQSSRYLVKRTGEKVFLECVQDMDHENMFWYRQDPGLGLRLIYFSYDVKMKEKGDIPEGYSVSREKKERFSLILESASTNQTSMYLCASTPGQGAGTEAFFGQGTRLTVV.

This chain connects TRBV5-1 to TRBJ2-7, with 12 bases identical to TRBD1. There are 14 residues in the CDR3. Per germline, CDR1 SGHRS and CDR2 YFSETQ. Losses at the gene ends were 4 bases for V and 7 bases for J; bases not matched to a gene: 6. DNA of the CDR3: TGCGCCAGCAGCGGGGGACAGGGGGCGAGTGAGCAGTACTTC. Its protein product is CASSGGQGASEQYF.

The chain recombines TRBV5-1 with TRBJ1-6, with 10 bases aligning to TRBD1. V dropped 0 bases and J dropped 9; count of bases not matched to a gene: 3. This CDR3 has 15 residues. The germline gives CDR1 SGHRS, CDR2 YFSETQ. The CDR3 DNA reads as TGCGCCAGCAGCTTGGACGGGACAGGGGTTTCACCCCTCCACTTT. Translated, it gives CASSLDGTGVSPLHF.

The chain has TRBV7-2 and TRBJ1-6; D ambiguous. V lost 5 bases and J lost 0, with 11 bases in between. CDR1 and CDR2 (germline): SGHTA, FQGNSA. The CDR3 sequence is 16 residues long. The CDR3 spells CASSLLPSSYNSPLHF. CDR3 nucleotide sequence: TGTGCCAGCAGCCTACTTCCGAGCTCCTATAATTCACCCCTCCACTTT.

This chain connects TRBV19 to TRBJ2-1; 7 bases line up with TRBD1. From germline, CDR1 is LNHDA and CDR2 SQIVND (reference sequence). J lost 7 bases, V lost 5 bases, and 14 bases had no gene match. This CDR3 spans 16 amino acids. CDR3 residues: CASSPRDSRRLNEQFF. The CDR3 nucleotides read TGTGCCAGTAGTCCCCGGGACAGCCGACGACTAAATGAGCAGTTCTTC.

CDR3 nucleotides: TGTGCCAGCATGCGACTAGCGGGAGGGAATGAGCAGTTCTTC. It specifies CASMRLAGGNEQFF. The chain recombines TRBV2 with TRBJ2-1; 14 nucleotides line up with TRBD2. V shed 7 bases, J shed 7 bases, and the junction held 3 bases outside the gene matches. Germline CDR1 reads SNHLY; CDR2 reads FYNNEI. The CDR3 is made up of 14 amino acids.

The chain has TRBV19 and TRBJ1-1; TRBD1 matches at 11 bases. The junction had 9 bases not matched to a gene; V was cut back by 6 bases and J by 9 bases. Germline CDR1 and CDR2: LNHDA and SQIVND (reference sequence). The CDR3 runs 14 residues. The CDR3, as DNA: TGTGCCAGTAGCCCACCGGGACAGGGGGTTCAAGCTTTCTTT. Translation gives CASSPPGQGVQAFF. Together with reference TRBV19 and TRBJ1-1, the CDR3 gives the full variable domain: DGGITQSPKYLFRKEGQNVTLSCEQNLNHDAMYWYRQDPGQGLRLIYYSQIVNDFQKGDIAEGYSVSREKKESFPLTVTSAQKNPTAFYLCASSPPGQGVQAFFGQGTRLTVV.

This chain joins TRBV27 and TRBJ2-3; D may be TRBD1 (5 bases). The V and J ends lost 8 bases and 13 bases respectively, with 22 bases between them. This CDR3 has 13 amino acids. Looked up from germline, CDR1 is MNHEY and CDR2 is SMNVEV (reference sequence). Here the CDR3 DNA reads TGTGCCAGCGGGTGGGGCTACACCGAGCAAAAGTATTTT. Residues: CASGWGYTEQKYF.

V is TRBV9 and J is TRBJ2-2; TRBD1 agrees at 8 bases. The CDR3 is 15 amino acids. Germline V gene data show CDR1 as SGDLS and CDR2 as YYNGEE. V lost 1 base to trimming and J lost 5 bases; unmatched junction nucleotides: 4. CDR3 bases: TGTGCCAGCAGCGTATACGACAGGGGAACCGGGGAGCTGTTTTTT. Translated: CASSVYDRGTGELFF.

This clone was found a few times. The chain combines TRBV27 with TRBJ1-6, with D uncertain. Germline loops: CDR1 MNHEY, CDR2 SMNVEV (reference sequence). The CDR3 contains 14 residues. The ends were cut back, 3 bases at V and 9 bases at J, with 12 bases in the middle. The CDR3 region is CASSLLDWSSPLHF. DNA for the CDR3: TGTGCCAGCAGTTTGCTAGATTGGAGTTCACCCCTCCACTTT.

The chain has TRBV20-1 and TRBJ2-7, with D unclear. The CDR3 consists of 14 residues. From germline, CDR1 is DFQATT and CDR2 SNEGSKA (reference sequence). The ends were cut back, 3 bases at V and 2 bases at J, with 14 bases in the middle. This CDR3 is CSASPARFTYEQYF. CDR3 coding DNA: TGCAGTGCTAGTCCCGCTAGATTCACCTACGAGCAGTACTTC.

The V gene is TRBV4-2, the J gene TRBJ1-5, with 7 bases fitting TRBD1. Losses at the gene ends were 4 bases for V and 2 bases for J; bases not matched to a gene: 8. Germline CDR1 reads LGHNA; CDR2 reads YNFKEQ. CDR3 length: 16 residues. The CDR3 DNA follows: TGTGCCAGCAGCCTAGGAGAGGGGGCCGGCAATCAGCCCCAGCATTTT. It codes for CASSLGEGAGNQPQHF.

At least ten counts were recorded for this clone. The V gene is TRBV11-2, the J gene TRBJ2-3; 11 bases map to TRBD1. V gave up 5 bases and J gave up 9 bases; unmatched junction bases: 7. The CDR3 covers 14 residues. CDR1 and CDR2 (germline): SGHAT, FQNNGV. This CDR3 reads CASSKGQGEGTQYF. CDR3 DNA sequence: TGTGCCAGCAGCAAGGGACAGGGGGAAGGCACGCAGTATTTT.

The CDR3 is CASRPRTSGSAGELFF. The CDR3 nucleotides read TGTGCCAGCAGACCCAGGACTAGCGGGAGTGCCGGGGAGCTGTTTTTT. This chain links TRBV5-4 with TRBJ2-2, with 13 bases identical to TRBD2. Germline trimming cut 5 bases from V and 6 bases from J; bases unmatched to any gene: 7. CDR3 length equals 16 residues. CDR1 and CDR2 from the germline V gene are SGHNT and YYREEE (reference sequence).